This paragraph reports one TCR beta chain. Its antigen is not identified. In germline, CDR1 is LGHDT, CDR2 YNNKEL (reference sequence). Trimming removed 6 bases at V and 4 bases at J, with 10 bases between. This CDR3 is 13 amino acids long. Measured with immunoSEQ multiplex PCR; TCRdb has only the in-frame clones, and not every one. Of approximately 410,000 clones listed, roughly 90% are singletons. This sample is drawn from a study of Ad26.COV2.S vaccination and SARS-CoV-2 variants. At the level of the study: In the study, Ad26.COV2.S was injected intramuscularly once, or twice 56 days apart. Whole-study results and caveats: Estimates derived from TCR breadth and depth analyses may have underestimated total T cell responses.

Documented treatment: around 19 received Ad26.COV2.S at low or high dose, single or two shots; a few received placebo; per-sample allocation not given. At day 63 after the first vaccine or placebo injection, samples were drawn. Ad26.COV2.S expressed prefusion-stabilized spike from the original Wuhan strain. The material sequenced was peripheral blood, taken in a trial of Ad26.COV2.S vaccine versus placebo. The TCR comes from a person between 18 and 60 years old who received the Ad26.COV2.S COVID-19 vaccine or a placebo. The chain uses TRBV3-1 (or the pseudogene TRBV3-2) and TRBJ2-1; D is unresolved. The DNA of the CDR3 is TGTGCCAGCAGTCGGTGGAATTACAATGAGCAGTTCTTC. Its translation: CASSRWNYNEQFF.